This T cell receptor beta chain was sequenced during a study of identical twins. Germline lookup yields CDR1 SGHNT and CDR2 YENEEA. There are 14 residues in the CDR3. The ends were cut back, 1 base at V and 2 bases at J, with 9 bases in the middle. This clonotype has only one observation. TCRdb fed the 5' RACE reads into MiXCR, producing one record per CDR3 protein. The sample gives 1.5 million to 2 million distinct CDR3 sequences, 25% to 35% of which show up once; less than 0.35% is in the top ten. The chain couples TRBV11-3 to TRBJ2-7, with a possible D match to TRBD2 (6 bases). Specimen: cord blood. The sequence was collected from a newborn girl in good health. Here the CDR3 DNA reads TGTGCCAGCAGCTTAGGCGGGGAGCCCTACGAGCAGTACTTC. Its protein is CASSLGGEPYEQYF.